Given below is one T cell receptor beta chain in context. Original data processing: Amplification from reference gene primers served as the basis for estimated nucleated cell counts. Generated by immunoSEQ multiplex PCR, the TCRdb table keeps only in-frame clones and is missing some. V and J calls and clone size follow that table, whereas D and trimming were derived from the DNA. The table records about 260,000 clones, approximately 91% of them present only once. This sample was included in a study of blood T cell repertoires in COVID-19. Study summary: Sources were T cells, B-cell-depleted T cells, or PBMCs; the material itself was cDNA or gDNA.

This CDR3 is built from 13 residues. The V gene's germline CDR1 is LGHNT and CDR2 FRNRAP. The V and J ends lost 8 bases and 6 bases, in that order; junction bases with no gene match: 10. The rearrangement links TRBV12-5 to TRBJ2-7; 7 bases align to TRBD2. This clonotype originated in a human donor in a cohort sampled during active COVID-19. Sequenced: peripheral blood. The CDR3 DNA reads TGTGCTAGTAGGAGGGAGGGCCAGTTCGAGCAGTACTTC. Its translation: CASRREGQFEQYF.